This is a list of T cell receptor beta chains from one sample in a study of blood T cell repertoires in COVID-19. Produced via immunoSEQ multiplex PCR; TCRdb's table is partial and in-frame only. The table has 200,000 to 300,000 clones, approximately 90% seen once. Sequenced: peripheral blood. The receptor set was obtained from a woman aged 35 to 49 with acute or convalescent COVID-19. The CDR3 runs from the conserved cysteine through the conserved F or W. A D gene is named only where the DNA matches it firmly. Clone size, where shown, is once, few, many, or a class for clones that have expanded.

CDR3 protein | CDR3 DNA | J gene | clone size | V gene | D gene
CASSTLQVMNTEAFF | TGCGCCAGCAGCACTCTGCAAGTCATGAACACTGAAGCTTTCTTT | TRBJ1-1 | once | TRBV4-1 | .
CASVSGVGTEAFF | TGTGCCAGCGTTTCGGGAGTGGGCACTGAAGCTTTCTTT | TRBJ1-1 | . | TRBV2 | .
CASSIQGNTIYF | TGTGCCAGCAGTATTCAGGGAAACACCATATATTTT | TRBJ1-3 | . | TRBV12-3/TRBV12-4 | .
CASSLGQNTGELFF | TGCGCCAGCAGCTTGGGACAGAACACCGGGGAGCTGTTTTTT | TRBJ2-2 | . | TRBV5-1 | .
CASSLEGRGATDTQYF | TGCGCCAGCAGCTTGGAGGGGAGGGGGGCCACAGATACGCAGTATTTT | TRBJ2-3 | . | TRBV5-1 | .
CASSLDGQPYGYTF | TGTGCCAGCAGCTTAGATGGGCAGCCCTATGGCTACACCTTC | TRBJ1-2 | once | TRBV11-2 | .
CATSDLAGGLTDTQYF | TGTGCCACCAGTGATTTGGCAGGTGGTCTCACAGATACGCAGTATTTT | TRBJ2-3 | . | TRBV24-1 | .
CASSSRLAGALNTGELFF | TGTGCCAGCAGTTCCAGACTAGCGGGGGCTTTAAACACCGGGGAGCTGTTTTTT | TRBJ2-2 | . | TRBV6-2/TRBV6-3 | TRBD2
CSASKLAGYRDTQYF | TGCAGTGCTAGTAAACTAGCGGGGTATAGAGATACGCAGTATTTT | TRBJ2-3 | . | TRBV20-1 | TRBD2
CASSLAALGYTF | TGTGCCAGCAGCTTAGCAGCCCTCGGCTACACCTTC | TRBJ1-2 | . | TRBV7-9 | .
CASSKRDRWGNQPQHF | TGTGCCAGCAGCAAAAGGGACAGGTGGGGCAATCAGCCCCAGCATTTT | TRBJ1-5 | . | TRBV5-6 | TRBD1
CASSTGQGADTQYF | TGTGCCAGTAGTACCGGACAGGGGGCAGATACGCAGTATTTT | TRBJ2-3 | . | TRBV19 | TRBD1
CASTPGWGGVYNEQFF | TGTGCCAGCACCCCCGGATGGGGGGGGGTCTACAATGAGCAGTTCTTC | TRBJ2-1 | . | TRBV6-4 | TRBD2
CSVALTGGTNEKLFF | TGCAGCGTTGCGCTGACAGGGGGCACTAATGAAAAACTGTTTTTT | TRBJ1-4 | . | TRBV29-1 | TRBD1
CASSQTGHYGYTF | TGCGCCAGCAGCCAGACAGGGCACTATGGCTACACCTTC | TRBJ1-2 | once | TRBV5-1 | TRBD1
CASSVGSFSPLHF | TGTGCCAGCAGCGTAGGTTCGTTTTCACCCCTCCACTTT | TRBJ1-6 | . | TRBV9 | .
CASTIQGVDTEAFF | TGTGCCAGCACCATACAGGGAGTGGACACTGAAGCTTTCTTT | TRBJ1-1 | . | TRBV3-1/TRBV3-2 | .
CASILSGGSLLTDYNEQFF | TGTGCCAGCATCCTAAGCGGGGGCTCCCTATTAACGGACTACAATGAGCAGTTCTTC | TRBJ2-1 | . | TRBV11-2 | TRBD2
CASSGPVHTEAFF | TGTGCCAGCAGCGGCCCAGTTCACACTGAAGCTTTCTTT | TRBJ1-1 | . | TRBV13 | .
CATSRGGRRNRSGANVLTF | TGTGCCACCAGCAGAGGAGGGAGGAGGAACCGCTCTGGGGCCAACGTCCTGACTTTC | TRBJ2-6 | . | TRBV15 | .
CAWSPGLNQPQHF | TGTGCCTGGTCCCCCGGACTTAATCAGCCCCAGCATTTT | TRBJ1-5 | . | TRBV30 | .
CASSVETGAYGYTF | TGTGCCAGCAGCGTAGAAACAGGGGCTTATGGCTACACCTTC | TRBJ1-2 | . | TRBV9 | TRBD1
CASSLKPGQEVYGYTF | TGTGCCAGCAGCCTCAAACCGGGACAGGAAGTTTATGGCTACACCTTC | TRBJ1-2 | . | TRBV27 | TRBD1
CASSQREGAFYSGNTIYF | TGTGCCAGCAGCCAACGAGAGGGGGCCTTTTACTCTGGAAACACCATATATTTT | TRBJ1-3 | . | TRBV4-2 | TRBD1
CASSLSLGDTEAFF | TGTGCCAGCAGCTTAAGCCTCGGTGATACTGAAGCTTTCTTT | TRBJ1-1 | . | TRBV7-9 | .
CASSPGQGGGQETQYF | TGCGCCAGCAGTCCTGGACAGGGGGGAGGCCAAGAGACCCAGTACTTC | TRBJ2-5 | . | TRBV5-1 | TRBD1
CASSHQARGAGSSTDTQYF | TGTGCCAGCAGCCACCAGGCTCGGGGAGCGGGGTCTAGCACAGATACGCAGTATTTT | TRBJ2-3 | . | TRBV7-2 | TRBD2
CASSRSGTGSGELFF | TGCGCCAGCAGCAGATCCGGGACAGGGAGCGGGGAGCTGTTTTTT | TRBJ2-2 | . | TRBV5-1 | TRBD1
CASGRTDMNTEAFF | TGTGCCAGCGGCCGGACAGACATGAACACTGAAGCTTTCTTT | TRBJ1-1 | . | TRBV6-5 | .
CASRAGGGNTIYF | TGTGCCAGCAGAGCAGGGGGAGGAAACACCATATATTTT | TRBJ1-3 | . | TRBV2 | TRBD1
CASSLVPGQGTDTQYF | TGTGCCAGCAGCTTGGTTCCGGGACAGGGAACAGATACGCAGTATTTT | TRBJ2-3 | few | TRBV5-6 | TRBD1
CASSEGLVNTIYF | TGTGCCAGCAGCGAGGGGCTTGTTAACACCATATATTTT | TRBJ1-3 | . | TRBV9 | .
CAWSIPGQVYQPQHF | TGTGCCTGGAGCATACCGGGACAGGTCTATCAGCCCCAGCATTTT | TRBJ1-5 | . | TRBV30 | TRBD1
CASTPGLETDTQYF | TGCGCCAGCACCCCTGGACTCGAGACAGATACGCAGTATTTT | TRBJ2-3 | . | TRBV5-1 | .
CASSIAGSWSNQPQHF | TGTGCCAGTAGTATCGCCGGGAGTTGGAGCAATCAGCCCCAGCATTTT | TRBJ1-5 | . | TRBV19 | .
CASSLLTHRGEDTEAFF | TGCGCCAGCAGCCTGCTCACCCACAGGGGGGAGGACACTGAAGCTTTCTTT | TRBJ1-1 | . | TRBV4-1 | TRBD1
CASSPGFGYSGANVLTF | TGTGCCAGCAGCCCCGGGTTCGGCTACTCTGGGGCCAACGTCCTGACTTTC | TRBJ2-6 | . | TRBV7-3 | .
CASSLQGPASSYNSPLHF | TGTGCCAGCAGCTTACAGGGGCCGGCGAGCTCCTATAATTCACCCCTCCACTTT | TRBJ1-6 | . | TRBV7-2 | .
CASSEPGVADTNTEAFF | TGTGCCAGCAGTGAGCCGGGGGTAGCGGATACGAACACTGAAGCTTTCTTT | TRBJ1-1 | . | TRBV6-1 | .
CASNLQGAGNTIYF | TGTGCCAGCAACCTACAGGGAGCCGGAAACACCATATATTTT | TRBJ1-3 | . | TRBV21-1 | .
CAWKGLRGETQYF | TGTGCCTGGAAGGGGCTTAGGGGCGAGACCCAGTACTTC | TRBJ2-5 | . | TRBV30 | .
CASSSGREQFF | TGCGCCAGCAGTAGCGGGCGCGAGCAGTTCTTC | TRBJ2-1 | once | TRBV5-1 | TRBD2
CASSQESTSGGKNEQFF | TGCGCCAGCAGCCAAGAATCGACGTCGGGGGGGAAAAATGAGCAGTTCTTC | TRBJ2-1 | . | TRBV4-1 | TRBD2
CASSEGGSYGYTF | TGTGCCAGCAGTGAGGGGGGATCCTATGGCTACACCTTC | TRBJ1-2 | . | TRBV2 | .
CSVDHTGVGAFF | TGCAGCGTCGACCATACAGGGGTTGGCGCTTTCTTT | TRBJ1-1 | once | TRBV29-1 | TRBD1
CSVNPDRSYTF | TGCAGCGTTAACCCGGACAGAAGCTACACCTTC | TRBJ1-2 | . | TRBV29-1 | .
CASSESLVVGGGEAFF | TGTGCCAGCAGTGAATCGTTAGTGGTAGGGGGGGGTGAAGCTTTCTTT | TRBJ1-1 | . | TRBV25-1 | .
CASSVGTGRYNSPLHF | TGTGCCAGCAGCGTAGGAACGGGAAGGTATAATTCACCCCTCCACTTT | TRBJ1-6 | . | TRBV9 | .
CASTGTGSYGYTF | TGTGCCAGCACCGGGACAGGGAGCTATGGCTACACCTTC | TRBJ1-2 | . | TRBV2 | TRBD1
CASSTGPMSNQPQHF | TGTGCCAGTAGCACAGGTCCCATGAGCAATCAGCCCCAGCATTTT | TRBJ1-5 | . | TRBV19 | .
CASSILSWTGGSYNEQFF | TGTGCCAGTAGTATTCTTTCGTGGACAGGGGGATCGTACAATGAGCAGTTCTTC | TRBJ2-1 | . | TRBV19 | TRBD1
CASSVGLAGEYFTDTQYF | TGCGCCAGCAGCGTCGGACTAGCGGGGGAATACTTCACAGATACGCAGTATTTT | TRBJ2-3 | . | TRBV5-1 | TRBD2
CASNQGLSTEAFF | TGTGCCAGTAACCAGGGGCTGAGCACTGAAGCTTTCTTT | TRBJ1-1 | . | TRBV19 | .
CATYSGTQETQYF | TGTGCCACCTACAGTGGAACTCAAGAGACCCAGTACTTC | TRBJ2-5 | . | TRBV21-1 | .
CASSQVDRDMNTEAFF | TGCGCCAGCAGCCAAGTCGACAGGGACATGAACACTGAAGCTTTCTTT | TRBJ1-1 | . | TRBV4-1 | TRBD1
CASSSQFQETQYF | TGCGCCAGCAGCTCACAGTTCCAAGAGACCCAGTACTTC | TRBJ2-5 | . | TRBV5-1 | .
CASSLGLLPTDTQYF | TGCGCCAGCAGCTTGGGGCTTCTTCCCACAGATACGCAGTATTTT | TRBJ2-3 | . | TRBV5-1 | .